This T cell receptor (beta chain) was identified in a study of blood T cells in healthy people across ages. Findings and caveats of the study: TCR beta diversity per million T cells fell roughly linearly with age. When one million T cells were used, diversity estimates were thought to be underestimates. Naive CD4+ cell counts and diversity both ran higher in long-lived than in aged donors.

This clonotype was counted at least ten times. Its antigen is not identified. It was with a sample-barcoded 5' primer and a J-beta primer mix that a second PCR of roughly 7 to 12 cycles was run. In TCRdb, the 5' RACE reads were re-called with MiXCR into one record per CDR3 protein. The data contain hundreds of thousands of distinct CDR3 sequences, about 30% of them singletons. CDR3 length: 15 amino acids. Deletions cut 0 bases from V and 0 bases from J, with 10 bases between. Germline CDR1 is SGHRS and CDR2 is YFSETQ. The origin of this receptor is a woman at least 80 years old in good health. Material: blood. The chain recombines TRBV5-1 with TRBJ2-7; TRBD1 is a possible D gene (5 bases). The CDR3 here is CASSLEGVSSYEQYF. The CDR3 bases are TGCGCCAGCAGCTTGGAAGGGGTCAGCTCCTACGAGCAGTACTTC.